Listed below are T cell receptor beta chains from one sample, sequenced in a study of blood T cell repertoires in COVID-19. Clones were sequenced by immunoSEQ multiplex PCR, and TCRdb holds only the in-frame ones, with some missing. The table has over 200,000 clones, about nine tenths seen once; the top ten hold around 6%. The sample was peripheral blood. The source is a man aged 55 to 70 who had recovered from COVID-19. The CDR3 runs from the conserved cysteine through the conserved F or W. The D gene is left open where the match is weak. A clone size is listed for some rows: how often the clone was seen (once, few, many), or a class if it is expanded.

v_gene	abundance	d_gene	j_gene	CDR3aa	CDR3nt
TRBV7-3	.	TRBD1	TRBJ1-4	CASSSTGGPNEKLFF	TGTGCCAGCAGCTCCACAGGGGGCCCAAATGAAAAACTGTTTTTT
TRBV4-3	few	TRBD1	TRBJ2-1	CASSKRGQGSNGQFF	TGCGCCAGCAGTAAGCGGGGACAGGGGAGTAATGGGCAGTTCTTC
TRBV4-3	.	TRBD2	TRBJ2-1	CASSDSGRYYNEQFF	TGCGCCAGCAGCGACAGCGGGAGGTATTACAATGAGCAGTTCTTC
TRBV4-1	.	.	TRBJ1-1	CASSQHPTGPNTEAFF	TGCGCCAGCAGCCAACACCCGACAGGACCGAACACTGAAGCTTTCTTT
TRBV7-2	.	.	TRBJ2-5	CASNSRGYQETQYF	TGTGCCAGCAACTCTCGGGGGTACCAAGAGACCCAGTACTTC
TRBV11-2	.	.	TRBJ1-4	CASSLGAGTNEKLFF	TGTGCCAGCAGCTTAGGAGCAGGGACTAATGAAAAACTGTTTTTT
TRBV9	once	TRBD1	TRBJ1-2	CASSVEGQGLYGYTF	TGTGCCAGCAGCGTAGAGGGACAGGGACTTTATGGCTACACCTTC
TRBV7-9	once	.	TRBJ1-1	CASSLAVANTEAFF	TGTGCCAGCAGCTTAGCGGTGGCGAACACTGAAGCTTTCTTT
TRBV4-2	once	.	TRBJ2-7	CASSQAPGLPLEQYF	TGTGCCAGCAGCCAAGCCCCGGGACTCCCTCTCGAGCAGTACTTC
TRBV9	.	.	TRBJ1-1	CASSLRTASNEAFF	TGTGCCAGCAGCTTAAGGACAGCTAGTAATGAAGCTTTCTTT
TRBV5-4	few	.	TRBJ2-2	CASSLNGDITGELFF	TGTGCCAGCAGCTTGAATGGGGACATCACCGGGGAGCTGTTTTTT
TRBV19	.	.	TRBJ1-4	CASRLMDSTNEKLFF	TGTGCCAGTAGACTTATGGACTCAACTAATGAAAAACTGTTTTTT
TRBV5-8	.	.	TRBJ1-6	CASSFKPYSPLHF	TGTGCCAGCAGCTTCAAGCCTTATTCACCCCTCCACTTT
TRBV11-1	once	TRBD2	TRBJ2-7	CASSPSRLAGYEQYF	TGTGCCAGCAGCCCCTCGCGTCTAGCGGGGTACGAGCAGTACTTC